The following is a T cell receptor beta chain sequence with its context. V was shortened by 0 bases and J by 8 bases, with 14 bases between the two germline ends. The CDR3 runs to 16 residues. The germline V gene encodes CDR1 LNHDA and CDR2 SQIVND (reference sequence). The sample belongs to a study of blood T cell repertoires in COVID-19. Turning to the study itself: The samples span acute and convalescent COVID-19 from the United States, Italy and Spain. PBMCs, B-cell-depleted T cells, or T cells provided the cDNA or gDNA that made up the material.

Original processing methods: Amplifying reference gene primers gave estimates of nucleated cell counts. The repertoire was sequenced with immunoSEQ multiplex PCR; TCRdb's copy has only in-frame clones and lacks some. V and J calls and clone size are given by that table; D and trimming were obtained from the DNA. The data contain approximately 240,000 clones, 65% to 85% of them seen just once; the ten biggest clones take up 3%. The chain uses TRBV19 and TRBJ1-6; tentative D call: TRBD1 (6 bases). Sequencing input: peripheral blood. The TCR comes from a woman in her thirties who had recovered from COVID-19. CDR3 sequence (DNA): TGTGCCAGTAGTATAGAAGGCCGAAGGGGGTATTCACCCCTCCACTTT. It encodes CASSIEGRRGYSPLHF.